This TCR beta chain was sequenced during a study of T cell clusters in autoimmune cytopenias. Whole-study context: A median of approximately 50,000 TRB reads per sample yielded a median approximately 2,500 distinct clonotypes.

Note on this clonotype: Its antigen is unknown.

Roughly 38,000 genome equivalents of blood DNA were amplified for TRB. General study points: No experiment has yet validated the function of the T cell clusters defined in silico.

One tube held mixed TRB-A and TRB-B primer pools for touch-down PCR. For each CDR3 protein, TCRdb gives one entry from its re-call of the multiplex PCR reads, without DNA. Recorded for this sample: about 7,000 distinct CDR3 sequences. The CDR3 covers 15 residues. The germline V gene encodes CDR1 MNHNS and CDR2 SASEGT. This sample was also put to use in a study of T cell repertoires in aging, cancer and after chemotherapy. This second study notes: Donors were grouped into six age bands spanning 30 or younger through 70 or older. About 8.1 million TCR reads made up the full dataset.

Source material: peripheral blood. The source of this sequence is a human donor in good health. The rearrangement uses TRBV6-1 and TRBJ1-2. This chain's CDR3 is CASSQAESLHYGYTF.